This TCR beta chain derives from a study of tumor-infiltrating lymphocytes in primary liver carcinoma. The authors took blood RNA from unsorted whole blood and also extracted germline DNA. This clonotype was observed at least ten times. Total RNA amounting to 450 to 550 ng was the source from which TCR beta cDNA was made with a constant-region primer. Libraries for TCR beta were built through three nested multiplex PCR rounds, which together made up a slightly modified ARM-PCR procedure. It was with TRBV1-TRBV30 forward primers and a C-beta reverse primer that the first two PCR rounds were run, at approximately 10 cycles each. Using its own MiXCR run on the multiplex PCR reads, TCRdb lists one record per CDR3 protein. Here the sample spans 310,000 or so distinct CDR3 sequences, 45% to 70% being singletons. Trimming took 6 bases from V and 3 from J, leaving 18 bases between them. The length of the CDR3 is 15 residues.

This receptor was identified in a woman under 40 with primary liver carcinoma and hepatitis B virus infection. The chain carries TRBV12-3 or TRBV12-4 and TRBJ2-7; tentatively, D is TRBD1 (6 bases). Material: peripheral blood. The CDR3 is CASRVLGGQNYEQYF. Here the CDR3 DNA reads TGTGCCAGCAGAGTTTTGGGCGGACAGAACTACGAGCAGTACTTC.